This T cell receptor (beta chain) appears in the sequencing data of a study of identical twins. Germline V lookup: CDR1 LGHNT, CDR2 FRNRAP. The CDR3 is 17 residues long. The V end was cut by 2 bases, the J end by 0 bases, with 14 bases between. TCRdb ran MiXCR on the 5' RACE reads and lists one entry per CDR3 protein. The repertoire holds about 890,000 distinct CDR3 sequences, with about 12% as singletons. Findings and caveats of the study: Fewer insertions characterized abundant cord blood beta clonotypes, whereas memory repertoires showed none. Excess sharing by twins proved weaker in beta out-of-frame sequences.

This clonotype was seen a few times. Its matching antigen is unknown. Every donor was a healthy Caucasian. The sample also formed part of further work on yellow fever vaccine responses in identical twins.

V usage is TRBV12-5 and J usage is TRBJ2-4; no clear D gene. The receptor's source is a woman younger than 35 in good health. Sequencing input: PBMCs. The CDR3 nucleotides are TGTGCTAGTGGTTTGACAACGACGGAGCTAGCCAAAAACATTCAGTACTTC. It encodes CASGLTTTELAKNIQYF. The complete variable domain, with remaining parts taken from reference TRBV12-5 and TRBJ2-4, reads DARVTQTPRHKVTEMGQEVTMRCQPILGHNTVFWYRQTMMQGLELLAYFRNRAPLDDSGMPKDRFSAEMPDATLATLKIQPSEPRDSAVYFCASGLTTTELAKNIQYFGAGTRLSVL.